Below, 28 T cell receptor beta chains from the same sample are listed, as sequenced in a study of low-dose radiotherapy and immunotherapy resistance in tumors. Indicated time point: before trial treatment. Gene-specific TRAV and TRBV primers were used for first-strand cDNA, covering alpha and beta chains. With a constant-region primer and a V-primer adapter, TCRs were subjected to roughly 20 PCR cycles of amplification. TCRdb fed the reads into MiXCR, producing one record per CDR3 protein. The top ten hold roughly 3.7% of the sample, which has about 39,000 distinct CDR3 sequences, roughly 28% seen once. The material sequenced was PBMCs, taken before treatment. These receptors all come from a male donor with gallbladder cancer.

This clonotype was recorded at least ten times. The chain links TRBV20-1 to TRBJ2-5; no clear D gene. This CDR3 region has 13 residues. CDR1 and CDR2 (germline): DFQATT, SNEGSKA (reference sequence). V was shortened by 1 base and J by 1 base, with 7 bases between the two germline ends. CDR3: CSARVSFQETQYF. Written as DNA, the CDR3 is TGCAGTGCTAGAGTCAGTTTCCAAGAGACCCAGTACTTC.

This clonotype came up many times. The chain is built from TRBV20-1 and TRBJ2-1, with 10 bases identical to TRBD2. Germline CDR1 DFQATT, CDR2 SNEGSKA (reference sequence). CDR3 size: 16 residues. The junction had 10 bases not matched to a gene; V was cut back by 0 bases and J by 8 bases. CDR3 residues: CSARDFLAGDADEQFF. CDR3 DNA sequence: TGCAGTGCTAGAGATTTTCTAGCGGGAGACGCCGATGAGCAGTTCTTC.

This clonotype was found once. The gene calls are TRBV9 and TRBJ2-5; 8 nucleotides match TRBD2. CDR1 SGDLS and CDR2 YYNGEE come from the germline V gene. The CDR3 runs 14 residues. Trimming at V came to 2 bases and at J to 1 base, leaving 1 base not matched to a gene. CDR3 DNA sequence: TGTGCCAGCAGCGTTCGGGGGGGCCAAGAGACCCAGTACTTC. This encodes CASSVRGGQETQYF.

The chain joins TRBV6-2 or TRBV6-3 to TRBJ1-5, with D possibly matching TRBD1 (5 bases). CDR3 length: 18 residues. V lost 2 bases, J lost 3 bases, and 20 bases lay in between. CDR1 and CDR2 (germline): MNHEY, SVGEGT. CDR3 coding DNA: TGTGCCAGCAGTTACCCGGCCGCAACAGGTACCTCCAATCAGCCCCAGCATTTT. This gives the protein CASSYPAATGTSNQPQHF.

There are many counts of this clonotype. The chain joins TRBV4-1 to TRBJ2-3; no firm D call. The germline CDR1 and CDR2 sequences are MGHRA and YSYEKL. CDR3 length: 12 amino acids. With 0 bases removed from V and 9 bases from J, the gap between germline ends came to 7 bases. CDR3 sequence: CASSQELGTQYF. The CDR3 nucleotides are TGCGCCAGCAGCCAAGAGTTGGGGACGCAGTATTTT.

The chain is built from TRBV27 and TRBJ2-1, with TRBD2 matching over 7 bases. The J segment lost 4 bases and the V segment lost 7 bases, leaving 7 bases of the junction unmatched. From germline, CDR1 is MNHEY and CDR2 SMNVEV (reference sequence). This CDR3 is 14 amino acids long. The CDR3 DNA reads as TGTGCCAGCATGAGCGGGATTTCATACAATGAGCAGTTCTTC. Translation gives CASMSGISYNEQFF.

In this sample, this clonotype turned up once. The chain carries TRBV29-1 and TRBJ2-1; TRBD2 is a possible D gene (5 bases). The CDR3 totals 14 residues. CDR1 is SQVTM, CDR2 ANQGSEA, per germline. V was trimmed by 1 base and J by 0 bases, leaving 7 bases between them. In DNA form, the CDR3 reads TGCAGCGTTGAAGGGGAGAACTCCTACAATGAGCAGTTCTTC. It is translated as CSVEGENSYNEQFF.

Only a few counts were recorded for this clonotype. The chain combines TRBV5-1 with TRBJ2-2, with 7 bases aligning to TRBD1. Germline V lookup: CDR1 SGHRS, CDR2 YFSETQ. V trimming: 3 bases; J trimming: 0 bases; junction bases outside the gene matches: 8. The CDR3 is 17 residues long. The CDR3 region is CASSSDRVISNTGELFF. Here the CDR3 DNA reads TGCGCCAGCAGCTCCGACAGGGTAATCTCGAACACCGGGGAGCTGTTTTTT.

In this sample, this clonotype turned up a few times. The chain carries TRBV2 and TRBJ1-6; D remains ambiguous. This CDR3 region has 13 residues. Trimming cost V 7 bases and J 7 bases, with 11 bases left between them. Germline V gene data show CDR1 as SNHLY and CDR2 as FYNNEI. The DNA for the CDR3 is TGTGCCAGCAAAAACTATCTAAATTCACCCCTCCACTTT. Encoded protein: CASKNYLNSPLHF.

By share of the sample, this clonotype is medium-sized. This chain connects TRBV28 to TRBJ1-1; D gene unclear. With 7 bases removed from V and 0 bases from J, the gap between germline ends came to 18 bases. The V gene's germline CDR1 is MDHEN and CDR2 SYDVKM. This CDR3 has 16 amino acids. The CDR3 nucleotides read TGTGCCAGCACCCCCAGTCGGCCAACGCTGAACACTGAAGCTTTCTTT. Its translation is CASTPSRPTLNTEAFF.

The CDR3 here is CASRDRAYYGYTF. The CDR3 DNA is TGTGCCAGTAGGGACAGAGCCTACTATGGCTACACCTTC. The chain uses TRBV19 and TRBJ1-2, with a weak D call TRBD1 (6 bases). The CDR3 is 13 residues long. Germline CDR1 and CDR2: LNHDA and SQIVND (reference sequence). Trimming left V 6 bases short and J 3 bases short, with 11 bases between.

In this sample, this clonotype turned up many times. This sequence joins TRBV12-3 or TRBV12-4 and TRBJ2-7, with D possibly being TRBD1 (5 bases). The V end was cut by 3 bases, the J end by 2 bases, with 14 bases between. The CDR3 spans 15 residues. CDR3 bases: TGTGCCAGCAGTTTCTCTGGGGCCAGTACCTACGAGCAGTACTTC. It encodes CASSFSGASTYEQYF.

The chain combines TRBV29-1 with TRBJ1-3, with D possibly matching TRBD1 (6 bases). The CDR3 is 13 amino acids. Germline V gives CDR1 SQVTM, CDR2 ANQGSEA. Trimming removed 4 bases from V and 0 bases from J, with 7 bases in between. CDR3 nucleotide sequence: TGCAGCGTTGGGACAGCCTCTGGAAACACCATATATTTT. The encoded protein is CSVGTASGNTIYF.

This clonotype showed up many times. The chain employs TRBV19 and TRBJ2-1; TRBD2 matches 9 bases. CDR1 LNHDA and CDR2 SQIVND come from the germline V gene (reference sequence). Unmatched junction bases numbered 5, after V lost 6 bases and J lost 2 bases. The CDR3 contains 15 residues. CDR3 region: CASRTIAGAYNEQFF. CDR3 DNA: TGTGCCAGTAGGACAATAGCGGGAGCCTACAATGAGCAGTTCTTC. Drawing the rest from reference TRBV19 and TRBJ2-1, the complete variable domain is DGGITQSPKYLFRKEGQNVTLSCEQNLNHDAMYWYRQDPGQGLRLIYYSQIVNDFQKGDIAEGYSVSREKKESFPLTVTSAQKNPTAFYLCASRTIAGAYNEQFFGPGTRLTVL.

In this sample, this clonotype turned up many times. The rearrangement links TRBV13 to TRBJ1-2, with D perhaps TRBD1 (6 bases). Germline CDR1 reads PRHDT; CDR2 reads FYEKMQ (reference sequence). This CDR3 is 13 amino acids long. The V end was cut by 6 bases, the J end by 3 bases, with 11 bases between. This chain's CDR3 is CASSDPGDYGYTF. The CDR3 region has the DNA TGTGCCAGCAGTGACCCAGGGGACTATGGCTACACCTTC.

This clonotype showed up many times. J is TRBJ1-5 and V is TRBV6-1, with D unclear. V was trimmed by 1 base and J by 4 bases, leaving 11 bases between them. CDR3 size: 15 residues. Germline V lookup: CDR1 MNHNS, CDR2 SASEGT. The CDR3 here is CASSEVAGGNQPQHF. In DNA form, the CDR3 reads TGTGCCAGCAGTGAAGTGGCCGGAGGAAATCAGCCCCAGCATTTT.

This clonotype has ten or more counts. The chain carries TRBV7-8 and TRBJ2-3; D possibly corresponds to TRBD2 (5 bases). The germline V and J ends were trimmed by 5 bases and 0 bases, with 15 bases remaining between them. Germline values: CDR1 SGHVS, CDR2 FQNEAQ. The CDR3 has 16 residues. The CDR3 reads CASSPVARRSTDTQYF. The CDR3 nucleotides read TGTGCCAGCAGCCCTGTAGCGCGGAGAAGCACAGATACGCAGTATTTT.

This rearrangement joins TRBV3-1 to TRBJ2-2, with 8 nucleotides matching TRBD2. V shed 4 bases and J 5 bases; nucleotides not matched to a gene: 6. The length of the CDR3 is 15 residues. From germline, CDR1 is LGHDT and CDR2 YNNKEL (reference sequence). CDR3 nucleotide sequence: TGTGCCAGCAGCCTCGGGGGGGCGAGGACCGGGGAGCTGTTTTTT. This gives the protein CASSLGGARTGELFF.

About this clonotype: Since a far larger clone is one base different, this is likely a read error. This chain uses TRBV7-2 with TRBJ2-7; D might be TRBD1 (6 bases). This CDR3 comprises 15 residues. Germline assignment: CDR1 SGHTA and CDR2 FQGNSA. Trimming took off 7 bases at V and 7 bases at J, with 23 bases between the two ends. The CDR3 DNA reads TGTGCCAGCACCTTGAACTCACAGGGTGTGAGTGAGCAGTACTTC. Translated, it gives CASTLNSQGVSEQYF.

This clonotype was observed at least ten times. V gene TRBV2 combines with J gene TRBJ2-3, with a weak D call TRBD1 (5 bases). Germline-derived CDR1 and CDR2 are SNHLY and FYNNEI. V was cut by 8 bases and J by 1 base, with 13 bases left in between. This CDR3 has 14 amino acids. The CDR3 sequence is CASGARQGTDTQYF. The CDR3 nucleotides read TGTGCCAGCGGGGCGCGTCAGGGCACAGATACGCAGTATTTT.

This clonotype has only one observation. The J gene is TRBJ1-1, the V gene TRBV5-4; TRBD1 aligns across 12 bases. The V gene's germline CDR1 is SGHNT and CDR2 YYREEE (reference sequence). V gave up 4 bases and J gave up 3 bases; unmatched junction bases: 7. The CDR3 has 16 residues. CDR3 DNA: TGTGCCAGCAGCCGGGACAGGGGGCGCGGGGACACTGAAGCTTTCTTT. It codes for CASSRDRGRGDTEAFF.

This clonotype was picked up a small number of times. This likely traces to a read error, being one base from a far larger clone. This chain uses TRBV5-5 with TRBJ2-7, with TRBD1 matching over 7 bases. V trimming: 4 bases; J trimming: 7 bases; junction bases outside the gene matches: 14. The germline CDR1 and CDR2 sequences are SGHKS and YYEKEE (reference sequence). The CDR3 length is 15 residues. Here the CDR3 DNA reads TGTGCCAGCAGCATCCGGGACAGCTCCTACAATGAGCAGTACTTC. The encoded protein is CASSIRDSSYNEQYF.

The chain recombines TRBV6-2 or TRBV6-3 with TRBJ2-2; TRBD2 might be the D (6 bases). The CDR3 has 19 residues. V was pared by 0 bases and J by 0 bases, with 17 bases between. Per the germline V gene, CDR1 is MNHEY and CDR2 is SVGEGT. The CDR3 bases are TGTGCCAGCAGTTACTCGATGATTAGCGGAATCGCGAACACCGGGGAGCTGTTTTTT. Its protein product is CASSYSMISGIANTGELFF.

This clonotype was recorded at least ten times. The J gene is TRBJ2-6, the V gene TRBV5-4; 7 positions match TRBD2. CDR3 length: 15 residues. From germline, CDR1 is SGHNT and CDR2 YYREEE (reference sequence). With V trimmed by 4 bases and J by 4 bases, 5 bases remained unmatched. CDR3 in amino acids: CASSPAGVGANVLTF. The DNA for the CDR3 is TGTGCCAGCAGCCCGGCGGGGGTCGGGGCCAACGTCCTGACTTTC.

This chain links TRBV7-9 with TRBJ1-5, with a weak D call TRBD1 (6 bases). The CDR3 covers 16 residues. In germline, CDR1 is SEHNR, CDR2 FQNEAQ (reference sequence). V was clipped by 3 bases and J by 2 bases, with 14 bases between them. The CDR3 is CASSFEGGQRNQPQHF. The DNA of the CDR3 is TGTGCCAGCAGCTTCGAGGGGGGCCAACGCAATCAGCCCCAGCATTTT.

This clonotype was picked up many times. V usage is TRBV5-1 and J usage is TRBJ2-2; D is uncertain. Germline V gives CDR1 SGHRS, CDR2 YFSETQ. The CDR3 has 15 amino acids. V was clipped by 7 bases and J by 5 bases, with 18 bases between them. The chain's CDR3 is CASQPVPERTGELFF. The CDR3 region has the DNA TGCGCCAGCCAACCTGTCCCGGAGAGGACCGGGGAGCTGTTTTTT.

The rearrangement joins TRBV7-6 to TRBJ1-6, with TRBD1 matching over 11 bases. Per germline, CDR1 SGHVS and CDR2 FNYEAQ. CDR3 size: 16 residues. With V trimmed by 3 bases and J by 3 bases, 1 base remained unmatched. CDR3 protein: CASSLGTGGYNSPLHF. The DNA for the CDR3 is TGTGCCAGCAGCTTGGGGACAGGGGGCTATAATTCACCCCTCCACTTT.

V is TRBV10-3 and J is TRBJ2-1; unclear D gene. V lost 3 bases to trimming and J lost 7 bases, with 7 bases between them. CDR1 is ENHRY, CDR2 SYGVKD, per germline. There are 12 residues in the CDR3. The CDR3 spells CAISERVNEQFF. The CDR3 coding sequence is TGTGCCATCAGTGAACGGGTTAATGAGCAGTTCTTC.